These 28 T cell receptor beta chains were sequenced from one sample in a study of OX40 agonist ivuxolimab in advanced cancers. TCRdb's table, derived via immunoSEQ multiplex PCR, lists solely in-frame clones and lacks some. The table includes about 69,000 clones, about 89% detected once. The source material was CD4+ or CD8+ T cells sorted from blood, sampled in a trial of the OX40 agonist ivuxolimab. Receptors originate from an adult with an advanced solid tumor such as melanoma, head and neck, liver or kidney cancer.

The genes are TRBV19 and TRBJ1-1; TRBD1 aligns across 7 bases. Losses at the gene ends were 6 bases for V and 4 bases for J; bases not matched to a gene: 5. Germline CDR1 LNHDA, CDR2 SQIVND (reference sequence). CDR3 length: 13 amino acids. CDR3 region: CASRKQGSTEAFF. Written as DNA, the CDR3 is TGTGCCAGTAGAAAACAGGGGAGCACTGAAGCTTTCTTT. Together with reference TRBV19 and TRBJ1-1, the CDR3 gives the full variable domain: DGGITQSPKYLFRKEGQNVTLSCEQNLNHDAMYWYRQDPGQGLRLIYYSQIVNDFQKGDIAEGYSVSREKKESFPLTVTSAQKNPTAFYLCASRKQGSTEAFFGQGTRLTVV.

The table lists this clone with a count of one. V and J are TRBV7-3 and TRBJ2-1, with 9 nucleotides matching TRBD1. V dropped 2 bases and J dropped 8; count of bases not matched to a gene: 7. This CDR3 spans 15 amino acids. Germline lookup yields CDR1 SGHTA and CDR2 FQGTGA. CDR3 in amino acids: CASSLSLDRGHEQFF. DNA of the CDR3: TGTGCCAGCAGCTTATCTTTGGACAGGGGACATGAGCAGTTCTTC.

CDR3 bases: TGTGCCATCAGTGAGTCTTCCTACAAAAACATTCAGTACTTC. As protein: CAISESSYKNIQYF. The chain has TRBV10-3 and TRBJ2-4; unclear D gene. There are 14 residues in the CDR3. The ends were cut back, 0 bases at V and 3 bases at J, with 6 bases in the middle. CDR1 is ENHRY and CDR2 is SYGVKD in the germline V gene.

This chain connects TRBV10-1 to TRBJ2-3, with 8 bases aligning to TRBD2. Unmatched junction bases numbered 8, after V lost 3 bases and J lost 3 bases. Germline CDR1 WNHNN, CDR2 SYGVQD (reference sequence). CDR3 length equals 16 residues. CDR3 in DNA: TGCGCCAGCAGTGAATGGAAGCGGGAGTCGACAGATACGCAGTATTTT. It yields the protein CASSEWKRESTDTQYF.

The rearrangement links TRBV6-5 to TRBJ1-2; TRBD1 matches 8 bases. Germline V gene data show CDR1 as MNHEY and CDR2 as SVGAGI. The ends lost 6 bases at V and 7 bases at J; junction bases unmatched: 10. CDR3 length equals 14 residues. The CDR3 spells CASSRGQGEGGYTF. CDR3 sequence (DNA): TGTGCCAGCAGCCGAGGACAGGGTGAGGGTGGCTACACCTTC.

The rearrangement links TRBV7-9 to TRBJ2-7, with a tentative D call TRBD1 (6 bases). The CDR3 is made up of 17 amino acids. V lost 1 base and J 0 bases, leaving 16 bases between the germline ends. The germline CDR1 and CDR2 sequences are SEHNR and FQNEAQ (reference sequence). In DNA form, the CDR3 reads TGTGCCAGCAGCTTAGGACGTCCAGGGGCGGCCTCCTACGAGCAGTACTTC. Translated: CASSLGRPGAASYEQYF. The full variable domain, with the rest looked up from reference TRBV7-9 and TRBJ2-7, is DTGVSQNPRHKITKRGQNVTFRCDPISEHNRLYWYRQTLGQGPEFLTYFQNEAQLEKSRLLSDRFSAERPKGSFSTLEIQRTEQGDSAMYLCASSLGRPGAASYEQYFGPGTRLTVT.

The gene calls are TRBV6-5 and TRBJ1-1, with D maybe TRBD1 (6 bases). Germline V gene sequence: CDR1 MNHEY, CDR2 SVGAGI. V was shortened by 0 bases and J by 3 bases, with 11 bases between the two germline ends. The CDR3 is 15 amino acids. CDR3 residues: CASSYSWGRDTEAFF. The CDR3 DNA follows: TGTGCCAGCAGTTACTCTTGGGGGCGGGACACTGAAGCTTTCTTT.

This chain links TRBV19 with TRBJ1-5; 7 bases align to TRBD1. The V gene's germline CDR1 is LNHDA and CDR2 SQIVND (reference sequence). CDR3 length: 15 residues. J was trimmed by 3 bases and V by 3 bases; bases with no gene match: 5. The CDR3 spells CASSMDTGVNQPQHF. The CDR3 DNA sequence: TGTGCCAGTAGTATGGATACAGGGGTCAATCAGCCCCAGCATTTT.

The chain recombines TRBV7-6 with TRBJ1-3, with D perhaps TRBD1 (5 bases). Germline V gene data show CDR1 as SGHVS and CDR2 as FNYEAQ. Trimming removed 2 bases from V and 4 bases from J, with 12 bases in between. The CDR3 covers 15 residues. The CDR3 DNA follows: TGTGCCAGCAGCTTATTCGGGGGAGCGGGAAACACCATATATTTT. Its translation: CASSLFGGAGNTIYF. The full variable domain, rest sourced from reference TRBV7-6 and TRBJ1-3, is GAGVSQSPRYKVTKRGQDVALRCDPISGHVSLYWYRQALGQGPEFLTYFNYEAQQDKSGLPNDRFSAERPEGSISTLTIQRTEQRDSAMYRCASSLFGGAGNTIYFGEGSWLTVV.

The chain links TRBV19 to TRBJ2-1; 15 bases line up with TRBD2. Per the germline V gene, CDR1 is LNHDA and CDR2 is SQIVND (reference sequence). The CDR3 runs to 16 residues. With V trimmed by 5 bases and J by 8 bases, 7 bases remained unmatched. As DNA, the CDR3 is TGTGCCAGTAGTTCCGGGACTAGCGGGAGGTCGGATGAGCAGTTCTTC. It codes for CASSSGTSGRSDEQFF.

The chain recombines TRBV28 with TRBJ2-7; D gene unclear. V was shortened by 5 bases and J by 3 bases, with 2 bases between the two germline ends. CDR1 is MDHEN, CDR2 SYDVKM, per germline. The CDR3 runs 10 residues. As DNA, the CDR3 is TGTGCCAGCAGTCTCTACGAGCAGTACTTC. Translating it yields CASSLYEQYF. Looking up the rest from reference TRBV28 and TRBJ2-7 gives the full variable domain: DVKVTQSSRYLVKRTGEKVFLECVQDMDHENMFWYRQDPGLGLRLIYFSYDVKMKEKGDIPEGYSVSREKKERFSLILESASTNQTSMYLCASSLYEQYFGPGTRLTVT.

V usage is TRBV19 and J usage is TRBJ2-3; D gene unclear. Germline V lookup: CDR1 LNHDA, CDR2 SQIVND (reference sequence). The CDR3 totals 14 residues. Between the trimmed V and J ends, which lost 4 bases and 2 bases, there was a span of 10 bases. The CDR3 reads CASSTSSLTDTQYF. CDR3 nucleotide sequence: TGTGCCAGTAGTACCTCGAGCCTCACAGATACGCAGTATTTT.

The rearrangement uses TRBV9 and TRBJ1-1; D gene uncertain. The CDR3 contains 15 residues. The germline V and J ends were trimmed by 3 bases and 0 bases, with 12 bases remaining between them. The germline gives CDR1 SGDLS, CDR2 YYNGEE. The CDR3 region is CASSEFDIMNTEAFF. In DNA form, the CDR3 reads TGTGCCAGCAGCGAATTTGACATCATGAACACTGAAGCTTTCTTT. The whole variable domain, filled in from reference TRBV9 and TRBJ1-1, reads DSGVTQTPKHLITATGQRVTLRCSPRSGDLSVYWYQQSLDQGLQFLIQYYNGEERAKGNILERFSAQQFPDLHSELNLSSLELGDSALYFCASSEFDIMNTEAFFGQGTRLTVV.

To note about this clone: Compared with germline, one end of the junction differs, possibly owing to a read error. The rearrangement links TRBV7-7 to TRBJ2-1; the match to TRBD1 covers 9 bases. Looked up from germline, CDR1 is SSHAT and CDR2 is FNYEAQ (reference sequence). The length of the CDR3 is 14 residues. The CDR3 nucleotides are TGTGCTAGCAGTACCGGGACAGGGTACAATGAGCAGTTCTTC. Its protein is CASSTGTGYNEQFF.

The CDR3 region is CASSPLASGSYEQYF. CDR3 DNA sequence: TGCGCCAGCAGCCCTCTTGCTAGCGGGAGCTACGAGCAGTACTTC. This rearrangement joins TRBV5-1 to TRBJ2-7; 10 positions match TRBD2. Germline loops: CDR1 SGHRS, CDR2 YFSETQ. Losses at the gene ends were 4 bases for V and 3 bases for J; bases not matched to a gene: 7. The CDR3 loop spans 15 amino acids. Based on the CDR3 plus reference TRBV5-1 and TRBJ2-7, the full variable domain is KAGVTQTPRYLIKTRGQQVTLSCSPISGHRSVSWYQQTPGQGLQFLFEYFSETQRNKGNFPGRFSGRQFSNSRSEMNVSTLELGDSALYLCASSPLASGSYEQYFGPGTRLTVT.

The rearrangement uses TRBV6-5 and TRBJ1-2; D gene uncertain. Trimming cost V 2 bases and J 6 bases, with 16 bases left between them. The CDR3 sequence is 15 residues long. The germline CDR1 and CDR2 sequences are MNHEY and SVGAGI. For the CDR3, the DNA is TGTGCCAGCAGTTACCCGGAGGGCCCCCGGGATGGCTACACCTTC. It is translated as CASSYPEGPRDGYTF.

V gene TRBV10-1 combines with J gene TRBJ2-1; tentative D call: TRBD1 (6 bases). V lost 0 bases to trimming and J lost 3 bases, with 12 bases between them. CDR1 is WNHNN and CDR2 is SYGVQD in the germline V gene (reference sequence). The CDR3 runs 16 residues. In DNA, the CDR3 is TGCGCCAGCAGTGAGTCACGCAGGGGTGGCTACAATGAGCAGTTCTTC. This translates into CASSESRRGGYNEQFF.

V and J are TRBV25-1 and TRBJ2-7; TRBD1 agrees at 7 bases. The germline V gene encodes CDR1 MGHDK and CDR2 SYGVNS. The V segment lost 6 bases and the J segment 2 bases; nucleotides outside the gene matches: 10. The CDR3 contains 15 residues. The CDR3 loop reads CASRKGEGGTYEQYF. The CDR3 DNA reads TGTGCCAGCAGGAAGGGGGAAGGGGGCACCTACGAGCAGTACTTC.

V gene TRBV9 combines with J gene TRBJ2-5, with unresolved D. V was shortened by 0 bases and J by 5 bases, with 8 bases between the two germline ends. Germline lookup yields CDR1 SGDLS and CDR2 YYNGEE. The CDR3 length is 13 residues. CDR3 region: CASSVVGSETQYF. For the CDR3, the DNA is TGTGCCAGCAGCGTAGTAGGTTCGGAGACCCAGTACTTC.

The chain is built from TRBV5-1 and TRBJ2-7; no definite D call. CDR1 is SGHRS, CDR2 YFSETQ, per germline. V lost 4 bases, J lost 2 bases, and 10 bases lay in between. The CDR3 loop spans 13 amino acids. The CDR3 coding sequence is TGCGCCAGCAGCCTGAATCGAGCCTACGAGCAGTACTTC. This translates into CASSLNRAYEQYF.

The genes are TRBV19 and TRBJ2-3; TRBD2 aligns across 12 bases. The CDR3 consists of 14 residues. The junction had 4 bases not matched to a gene; V was cut back by 10 bases and J by 2 bases. CDR1 and CDR2 from the germline V gene are LNHDA and SQIVND (reference sequence). Here the CDR3 DNA reads TGTGCCACCGGACTAGCGGGACCCACAGATACGCAGTATTTT. This translates into CATGLAGPTDTQYF.

This chain links TRBV6-1 with TRBJ2-2; 9 positions agree with TRBD1. This CDR3 comprises 16 residues. V was pared by 0 bases and J by 5 bases, with 4 bases of the junction left unmatched. From germline, CDR1 is MNHNS and CDR2 SASEGT. Written as DNA, the CDR3 is TGTGCCAGCAGTGAAGCCGGGACAGGGAGAACCGGGGAGCTGTTTTTT. It codes for CASSEAGTGRTGELFF.

The genes are TRBV29-1 and TRBJ1-2; D is possibly TRBD1 (5 bases). Per the germline V gene, CDR1 is SQVTM and CDR2 is ANQGSEA. This CDR3 is 12 amino acids long. V was trimmed by 4 bases and J by 4 bases, leaving 10 bases between them. The CDR3 sequence: CSVVRGTYGYTF. CDR3 bases: TGCAGCGTTGTGCGGGGCACCTATGGCTACACCTTC.

The V gene is TRBV11-1, the J gene TRBJ2-2, with D uncertain. The germline CDR1 and CDR2 sequences are SGHAT and FQDESV (reference sequence). Between the trimmed V and J ends, which lost 6 bases and 1 base, there was a span of 9 bases. The CDR3 runs 14 residues. CDR3 amino acids: CASSPTVNTGELFF. The CDR3 DNA follows: TGTGCCAGCAGTCCGACGGTGAACACCGGGGAGCTGTTTTTT.

This clone showed up just a few times. This sequence joins TRBV12-5 and TRBJ1-5; D is undetermined. V was trimmed by 6 bases and J by 4 bases, leaving 1 base between them. There are 10 residues in the CDR3. The germline CDR1 and CDR2 sequences are LGHNT and FRNRAP. DNA for the CDR3: TGTGCTAGTGGAAATCAGCCCCAGCATTTT. This codes for CASGNQPQHF.

The chain links TRBV5-5 to TRBJ2-7, with 8 bases that match TRBD2. The V gene's germline CDR1 is SGHKS and CDR2 YYEKEE (reference sequence). The trim removed 3 bases at V and 6 bases at J, leaving 8 bases unmatched. The CDR3 contains 14 residues. The chain's CDR3 is CASSSSGLVSEQYF. The DNA of the CDR3 is TGTGCCAGCAGCTCCTCGGGACTAGTCAGCGAGCAGTACTTC.

The chain has TRBV7-6 and TRBJ2-1, with 9 bases that match TRBD2. Germline V CDR1 and CDR2: SGHVS, FNYEAQ. With 1 base clipped from V and 6 bases from J, the junction kept 4 bases outside the gene matches. The CDR3 runs to 15 residues. CDR3 in amino acids: CASSLGLAGTNEQFF. CDR3 DNA sequence: TGTGCCAGCAGCTTAGGTCTAGCGGGAACCAATGAGCAGTTCTTC.

The chain couples TRBV7-6 to TRBJ2-5; perhaps TRBD1 as D (6 bases). Trimming stripped 5 bases from V and 5 bases from J, with 12 bases between. This CDR3 spans 13 amino acids. The germline V gene has CDR1 SGHVS and CDR2 FNYEAQ. In DNA form, the CDR3 reads TGTGCCAGCAGCAGGGACATCGGGGAGACCCAGTACTTC. Protein product: CASSRDIGETQYF.